This T cell receptor (beta chain) was identified during a study of T cells in Graves' hyperthyroidism and ophthalmopathy. Reasons for excluding patients were uncontrolled infection, other autoimmune disease, pregnancy or lactation. Diagnostic assessment was based on clinical symptoms, serum thyroxine and TRAb, thyroid ultrasound and orbital computed tomography. General study points: Clonotypes that were expanded in thyroid above 0.001 mostly appeared in blood too.

This clonotype was counted ten times or more. Its specificity is not known. TCR beta CDR3 regions were amplified from RNA transcripts. The study used the HTBI primer set for a first-round RT-PCR of the TCR CDR3. TCRdb fed the multiplex PCR reads into MiXCR, producing one record per CDR3 protein. The table has 500,000 to 550,000 distinct CDR3 sequences, about a fifth seen once. Germline CDR1 MNHEY, CDR2 SVGAGI. This CDR3 contains 15 residues. V lost 0 bases and J 5 bases, leaving 13 bases between the germline ends. The chain combines TRBV6-5 with TRBJ1-1; D is unclear. The source of this sequence is a man in his late teens or twenties with Graves' hyperthyroidism. Sample: blood. The CDR3 coding sequence is TGTGCCAGCAGTTACTCCTCTCGGAGCTGGACTGAAGCTTTCTTT. Translation: CASSYSSRSWTEAFF.